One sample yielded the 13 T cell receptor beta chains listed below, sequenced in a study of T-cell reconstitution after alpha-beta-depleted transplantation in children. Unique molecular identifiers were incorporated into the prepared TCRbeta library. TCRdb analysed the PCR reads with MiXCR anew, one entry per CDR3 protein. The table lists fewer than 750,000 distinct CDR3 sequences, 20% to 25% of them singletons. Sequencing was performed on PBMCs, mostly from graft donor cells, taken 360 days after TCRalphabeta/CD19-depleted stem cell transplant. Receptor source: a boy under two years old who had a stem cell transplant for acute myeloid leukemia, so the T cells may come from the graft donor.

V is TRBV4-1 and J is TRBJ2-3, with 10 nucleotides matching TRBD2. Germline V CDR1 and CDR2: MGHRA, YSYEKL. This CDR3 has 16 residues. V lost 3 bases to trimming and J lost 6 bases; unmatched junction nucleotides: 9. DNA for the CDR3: TGCGCCAGCAGCCAGATTGTTAGCGGGGGGTTTGATACGCAGTATTTT. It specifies CASSQIVSGGFDTQYF.

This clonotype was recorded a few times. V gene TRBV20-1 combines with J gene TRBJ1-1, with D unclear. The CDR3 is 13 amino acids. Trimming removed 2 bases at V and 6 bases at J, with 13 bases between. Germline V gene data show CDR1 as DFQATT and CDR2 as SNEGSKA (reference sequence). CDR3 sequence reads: CSARFRGRAEAFF. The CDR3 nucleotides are TGCAGTGCTAGATTTCGTGGGCGGGCTGAAGCTTTCTTT.

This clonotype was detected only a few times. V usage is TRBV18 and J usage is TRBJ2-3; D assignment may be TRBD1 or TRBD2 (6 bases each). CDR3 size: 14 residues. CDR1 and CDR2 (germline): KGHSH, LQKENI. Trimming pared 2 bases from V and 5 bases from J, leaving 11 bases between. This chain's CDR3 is CASSPTGRKDTQYF. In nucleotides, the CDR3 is TGTGCCAGCTCACCAACAGGGAGGAAAGATACGCAGTATTTT.

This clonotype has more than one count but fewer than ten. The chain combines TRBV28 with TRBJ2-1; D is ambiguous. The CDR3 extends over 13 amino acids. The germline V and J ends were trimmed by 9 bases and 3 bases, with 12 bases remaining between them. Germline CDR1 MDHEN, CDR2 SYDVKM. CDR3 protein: CASAFGGYNEQFF. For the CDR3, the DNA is TGTGCCAGTGCATTCGGCGGCTACAATGAGCAGTTCTTC. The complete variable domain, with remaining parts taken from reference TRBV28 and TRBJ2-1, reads DVKVTQSSRYLVKRTGEKVFLECVQDMDHENMFWYRQDPGLGLRLIYFSYDVKMKEKGDIPEGYSVSREKKERFSLILESASTNQTSMYLCASAFGGYNEQFFGPGTRLTVL.

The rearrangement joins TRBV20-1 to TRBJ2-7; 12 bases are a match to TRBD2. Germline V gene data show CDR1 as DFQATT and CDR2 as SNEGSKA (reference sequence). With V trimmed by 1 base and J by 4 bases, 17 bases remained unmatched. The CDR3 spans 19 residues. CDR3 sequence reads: CSARVLWASGGENGYEQYF. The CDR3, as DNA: TGCAGTGCTAGAGTCCTCTGGGCTAGCGGGGGGGAGAATGGGTACGAGCAGTACTTC.

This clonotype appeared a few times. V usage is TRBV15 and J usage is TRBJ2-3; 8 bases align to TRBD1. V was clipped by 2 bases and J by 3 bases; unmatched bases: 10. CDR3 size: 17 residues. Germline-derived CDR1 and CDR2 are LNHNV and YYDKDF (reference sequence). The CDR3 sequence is CATSRSTIRGRTDTQYF. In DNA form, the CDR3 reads TGTGCCACCAGCAGATCCACCATCAGGGGGCGGACAGATACGCAGTATTTT.

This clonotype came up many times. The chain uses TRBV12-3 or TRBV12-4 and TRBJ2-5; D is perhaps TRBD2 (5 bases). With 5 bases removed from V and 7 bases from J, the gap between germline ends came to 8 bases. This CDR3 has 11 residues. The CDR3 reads CASSLGGTQYF. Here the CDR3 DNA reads TGTGCCAGCAGTCTCGGAGGGACCCAGTACTTC.

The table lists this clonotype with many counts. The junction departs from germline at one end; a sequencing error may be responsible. The CDR3 here is CSVSPFTSGGAF. CDR3 DNA sequence: TGCAGCGTCTCACCTTTCACTAGCGGGGGTGCCTTC. V is TRBV29-1 and J is TRBJ2-1; 11 bases align to TRBD2. This CDR3 comprises 12 residues. Per germline, CDR1 SQVTM and CDR2 ANQGSEA.

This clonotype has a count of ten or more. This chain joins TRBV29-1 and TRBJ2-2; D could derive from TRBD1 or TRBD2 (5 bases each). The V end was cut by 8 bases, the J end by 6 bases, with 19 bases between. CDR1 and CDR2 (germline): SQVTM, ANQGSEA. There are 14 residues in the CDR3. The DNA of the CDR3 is TGCAGCTTCTCCGGGACGGGCGTCTCCGGGGAGCTGTTTTTT. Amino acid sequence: CSFSGTGVSGELFF.

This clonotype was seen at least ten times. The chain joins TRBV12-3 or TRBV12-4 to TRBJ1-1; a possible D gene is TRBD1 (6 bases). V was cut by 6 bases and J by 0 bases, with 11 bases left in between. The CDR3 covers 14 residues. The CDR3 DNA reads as TGTGCCAGCAGCCGCGGGGGGCTGAACACTGAAGCTTTCTTT. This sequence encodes CASSRGGLNTEAFF.

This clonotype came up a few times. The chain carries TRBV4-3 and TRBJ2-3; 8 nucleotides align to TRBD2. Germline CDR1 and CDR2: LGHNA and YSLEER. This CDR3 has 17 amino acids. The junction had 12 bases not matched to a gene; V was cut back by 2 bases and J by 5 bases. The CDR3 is CASSQSFSGGSRDTQYF. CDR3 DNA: TGCGCCAGCAGCCAATCCTTCAGCGGGGGAAGTCGAGATACGCAGTATTTT.

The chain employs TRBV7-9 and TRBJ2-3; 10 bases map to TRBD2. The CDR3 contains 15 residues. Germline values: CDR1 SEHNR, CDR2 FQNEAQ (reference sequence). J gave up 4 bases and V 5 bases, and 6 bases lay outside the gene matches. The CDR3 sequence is CASSLLAGGPDTQYF. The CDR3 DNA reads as TGTGCCAGCAGCCTCTTAGCGGGGGGTCCAGATACGCAGTATTTT.

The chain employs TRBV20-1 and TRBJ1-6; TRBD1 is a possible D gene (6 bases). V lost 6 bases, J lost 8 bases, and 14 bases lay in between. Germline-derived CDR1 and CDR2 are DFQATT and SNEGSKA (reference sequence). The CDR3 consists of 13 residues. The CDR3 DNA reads TGCAGTGCCGTTGGGGGGCAAGATTCACCCCTCCACTTT. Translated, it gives CSAVGGQDSPLHF.